The 18 T cell receptor beta chains in this list originate from one sample, sequenced in a study of blood T cell repertoires in COVID-19. Clones were read by immunoSEQ multiplex PCR, and TCRdb kept only the in-frame ones, dropping some. The data hold roughly 290,000 clones, with 80% to 85% observed a single time. Material for sequencing was peripheral blood. The receptor source for this set is a person between 70 and 80 years old with COVID-19, enrolled during active disease.

This clone was observed a single time. The J gene is TRBJ1-1, the V gene TRBV19; 9 bases are shared with TRBD1. CDR3 length equals 15 residues. The V gene's germline CDR1 is LNHDA and CDR2 SQIVND (reference sequence). V was pared by 4 bases and J by 1 base, with 4 bases of the junction left unmatched. CDR3 loop: CASSNPGQGNTEAFF. The CDR3 DNA is TGTGCCAGTAGTAACCCGGGACAGGGGAACACTGAAGCTTTCTTT. The complete variable domain, with remaining parts taken from reference TRBV19 and TRBJ1-1, reads DGGITQSPKYLFRKEGQNVTLSCEQNLNHDAMYWYRQDPGQGLRLIYYSQIVNDFQKGDIAEGYSVSREKKESFPLTVTSAQKNPTAFYLCASSNPGQGNTEAFFGQGTRLTVV.

The rearrangement uses TRBV5-1 and TRBJ2-5; 11 nucleotides match TRBD2. Germline V gene data show CDR1 as SGHRS and CDR2 as YFSETQ. V lost 0 bases, J lost 3 bases, and 1 base stayed unmatched. This CDR3 region has 15 residues. CDR3 sequence reads: CASSLVLAGEETQYF. The CDR3 region has the DNA TGCGCCAGCAGCTTGGTACTAGCGGGGGAAGAGACCCAGTACTTC.

This chain joins TRBV29-1 and TRBJ2-2, with 7 bases lining up with TRBD1. This CDR3 spans 12 amino acids. The germline V gene encodes CDR1 SQVTM and CDR2 ANQGSEA. V lost 7 bases, J lost 4 bases, and 3 bases stayed unmatched. CDR3 loop: CSATGVTGELFF. Written as DNA, the CDR3 is TGCAGCGCCACAGGGGTCACCGGGGAGCTGTTTTTT.

The chain carries TRBV6-5 and TRBJ1-2; TRBD1 aligns across 8 bases. The CDR3 runs to 14 residues. V was pared by 6 bases and J by 5 bases, with 8 bases of the junction left unmatched. In germline, CDR1 is MNHEY, CDR2 SVGAGI. CDR3 in amino acids: CASRWDRPPYGYTF. CDR3 in DNA: TGTGCCAGCAGGTGGGACAGGCCACCGTATGGCTACACCTTC.

This clone was found once. The gene calls are TRBV5-1 and TRBJ1-2; D remains unclear. This CDR3 has 13 residues. Germline V CDR1 and CDR2: SGHRS, YFSETQ. Trimming took off 0 bases at V and 6 bases at J, with 9 bases between the two ends. The CDR3 sequence is CASSLGISNGYTF. CDR3 coding DNA: TGCGCCAGCAGCTTGGGAATATCTAATGGCTACACCTTC.

A few counts support this clone. The chain links TRBV28 to TRBJ2-7, with a tentative D call TRBD1 (6 bases). This CDR3 is 17 amino acids long. The germline V gene encodes CDR1 MDHEN and CDR2 SYDVKM. V dropped 6 bases and J dropped 0 bases, with 21 bases sitting between them. The CDR3 loop is CASSRNLLRGSSYEQYF. The CDR3 DNA follows: TGTGCCAGCAGCCGAAACTTACTCAGGGGAAGCTCCTACGAGCAGTACTTC.

The chain joins TRBV16 to TRBJ1-6, with 7 bases matching TRBD1. J lost 0 bases, V lost 5 bases, and 10 bases had no gene match. CDR3 size: 18 residues. CDR1 is KGHSY and CDR2 is FQNENV in the germline V gene. CDR3 sequence (DNA): TGTGCCAGCAGCAACCGGCCCGGGGACAGCTCCTATAATTCACCCCTCCACTTT. Its protein is CASSNRPGDSSYNSPLHF.

This rearrangement joins TRBV18 to TRBJ1-5; 7 bases agree with TRBD1. In germline, CDR1 is KGHSH, CDR2 LQKENI. The CDR3 contains 14 residues. V gave up 5 bases and J gave up 7 bases; unmatched junction bases: 8. This chain's CDR3 is CASSSRQGNQPQHF. DNA of the CDR3: TGTGCCAGCTCATCTAGACAGGGTAACCAGCCCCAGCATTTT.

This chain connects TRBV4-1 to TRBJ1-4; the D gene is possibly TRBD1 (6 bases). Germline CDR1 is MGHRA and CDR2 is YSYEKL. Trimming removed 4 bases at V and 6 bases at J, with 18 bases between. CDR3 length: 16 amino acids. CDR3 protein: CASSPIRWGQDEKLFF. DNA for the CDR3: TGCGCCAGCAGCCCCATAAGATGGGGGCAGGATGAAAAACTGTTTTTT.

This CDR3 reads CASNPDTGTEAFF. For the CDR3, the DNA is TGTGCCAGCAATCCGGACACAGGGACTGAAGCTTTCTTT. J is TRBJ1-1 and V is TRBV12-3 or TRBV12-4, with D perhaps matching TRBD1 (6 bases). This CDR3 has 13 residues. The V end was cut by 7 bases, the J end by 5 bases, with 14 bases between.

The sample holds one count of this clone. The CDR3 nucleotides read TGCGCCAGCAGCCCGGGACAGGGGGCATTTTCGGATGGCTACACCTTC. It specifies CASSPGQGAFSDGYTF. The chain joins TRBV5-1 to TRBJ1-2; TRBD1 agrees at 12 bases. The CDR3 runs 16 residues. Germline V CDR1 and CDR2: SGHRS, YFSETQ. V lost 4 bases to trimming and J lost 6 bases; unmatched junction nucleotides: 10.

This chain connects TRBV5-8 to TRBJ1-2; possible D gene TRBD1, 6 bases. CDR3 size: 14 residues. Germline V gene data show CDR1 as SGHTS and CDR2 as YDEGEE. The ends were cut back, 4 bases at V and 0 bases at J, with 10 bases in the middle. This chain's CDR3 is CASSIRQANYGYTF. As DNA, the CDR3 is TGTGCCAGCAGCATAAGACAGGCTAACTATGGCTACACCTTC. The complete variable domain, with remaining parts taken from reference TRBV5-8 and TRBJ1-2, reads EAGVTQSPTHLIKTRGQQATLRCSPISGHTSVYWYQQALGLGLQFLLWYDEGEERNRGNFPPRFSGRQFPNYSSELNVNALELEDSALYLCASSIRQANYGYTFGSGTRLTVV.

The chain has TRBV15 and TRBJ2-1; D might be TRBD1 (6 bases). Germline V gene data show CDR1 as LNHNV and CDR2 as YYDKDF (reference sequence). V was clipped by 1 base and J by 7 bases, with 17 bases between them. This CDR3 region has 16 residues. The CDR3 region is CATSRGGGGGLNEQFF. CDR3 in DNA: TGTGCCACCAGCAGAGGAGGTGGTGGGGGCTTAAATGAGCAGTTCTTC.

The V call is TRBV18, the J call TRBJ2-7, with D possibly TRBD2 on 5 matching bases. The CDR3 is 12 amino acids. V lost 4 bases, J lost 5 bases, and 9 bases lay in between. Germline V gives CDR1 KGHSH, CDR2 LQKENI. The CDR3 loop is CASSQVLDEQYF. The CDR3 coding sequence is TGTGCCAGCTCACAGGTACTAGACGAGCAGTACTTC.

The chain's CDR3 is CASSSPSGNTDTQYF. The CDR3 DNA follows: TGTGCCAGTAGTTCACCTAGCGGGAACACAGATACGCAGTATTTT. The V call is TRBV19, the J call TRBJ2-3; 9 nucleotides agree with TRBD2. CDR1 is LNHDA and CDR2 is SQIVND in the germline V gene (reference sequence). CDR3 length: 15 amino acids. Germline trimming cut 5 bases from V and 2 bases from J; bases unmatched to any gene: 5.

There are a few counts of this clone. The rearrangement uses TRBV11-2 and TRBJ2-7; TRBD2 aligns across 12 bases. Germline loops: CDR1 SGHAT, CDR2 FQNNGV. V shed 6 bases and J 4 bases; nucleotides not matched to a gene: 7. This CDR3 is built from 15 residues. CDR3 amino acids: CASRTLAGGRYEQYF. The CDR3 DNA reads as TGTGCCAGCAGGACTCTAGCGGGGGGGCGTTACGAGCAGTACTTC.

The gene calls are TRBV29-1 and TRBJ2-7; the D gene is possibly TRBD1 (6 bases). Germline V gene data show CDR1 as SQVTM and CDR2 as ANQGSEA. Between the trimmed V and J ends, which lost 4 bases and 3 bases, there was a span of 16 bases. The CDR3 has 14 residues. CDR3 bases: TGCAGCGTTGCCAGGGGTTCAGGAAGCTACGAGCAGTACTTC. Amino acids: CSVARGSGSYEQYF.

J is TRBJ2-2 and V is TRBV9; 7 bases align to TRBD1. V was pared by 4 bases and J by 4 bases, with 10 bases of the junction left unmatched. CDR3 size: 16 residues. Germline CDR1 SGDLS, CDR2 YYNGEE. CDR3 DNA: TGTGCCAGCAGCCCGAGGGGGACAGTTGTCACCGGGGAGCTGTTTTTT. Its translation is CASSPRGTVVTGELFF.